This T cell receptor (beta chain) was observed in a study of blood T cell repertoires in COVID-19. Overall study context: Spain, Italy and the United States supplied samples that represented acute and convalescent COVID-19. The analysed material was cDNA or gDNA that came from T cells, B-cell-depleted T cells, or PBMCs.

The CDR3 consists of 19 residues. V shed 3 bases, J shed 2 bases, and the junction held 17 bases outside the gene matches. In germline, CDR1 is MDHEN, CDR2 SYDVKM. In the original analysis: Reference gene primers were amplified, and this amplification served to estimate nucleated cell counts. TCRdb keeps only in-frame clones here, not all; method: immunoSEQ multiplex PCR. V and J calls and clone size are given by that table; D and trimming were obtained from the DNA. The data hold 60,000 to 90,000 clones, with around nine tenths observed a single time. This clone was counted ten times or more. The sequence derives from an elderly woman with active or convalescent COVID-19. The chain recombines TRBV28 with TRBJ2-3; 7 positions agree with TRBD1. Material: peripheral blood. CDR3 sequence reads: CASSFPQGGEGADTDTQYF. CDR3 DNA sequence: TGTGCCAGCAGTTTTCCACAAGGGGGTGAGGGGGCAGACACAGATACGCAGTATTTT.